The present entry profiles one T cell receptor beta chain with its context. No antigen is known for it. TCRdb reanalyzed the PCR reads with MiXCR. This table has around 20,000 clones, about a third appearing once. Every patient underwent thyroid surgery untreated. This CDR3 has 14 residues. V gave up 8 bases and J gave up 2 bases, with 13 bases separating them. CDR1 WNHNN and CDR2 SYGVQD come from the germline V gene (reference sequence). This sample was included in a study of metastatic and nonmetastatic thyroid tumors. Study-level background: The study looked at repertoires side by side in blood and in tumor or nodule tissue from malignant and benign thyroid patients. Overall study findings and caveats: Malignant thyroid tumors reportedly had TCR beta diversity that was significantly higher than in benign nodules, in blood and tumor.

The TCR originated in a female donor with papillary thyroid cancer or a benign thyroid nodule (not recorded which). Some clones in this sample may be carry-over from other donors' samples. Sequencing input: tumor tissue. This chain links TRBV10-1 with TRBJ2-1; D not resolved. The CDR3 reads CASGDPRPYNEQFF. CDR3 nucleotides: TGCGCCAGCGGAGACCCTAGGCCCTACAATGAGCAGTTCTTC.